Reported below is one TCR beta chain. Its specificity is unknown. These data belong to a study of identical twins. The study, taken as a whole, reports: Beta out-of-frame sequences showed weaker excess sharing between twins.

TCRdb independently ran MiXCR on the 5' RACE reads; one entry per CDR3 protein. The data show about 690,000 distinct CDR3 sequences, less than 7% seen once. Germline assignment: CDR1 LNHNV and CDR2 YYDKDF (reference sequence). The CDR3 sequence is 13 residues long. Germline trimming cut 5 bases from V and 7 bases from J; bases unmatched to any gene: 7. This receptor was taken from a man aged 18 to 30 in good health. Sequenced sample: naive T cells sorted from blood. The chain uses TRBV15 and TRBJ2-5, with 7 bases that match TRBD1. CDR3 in DNA: TGTGCCACCAGCTTAGACAGGGAAAGGACCCAGTACTTC. Protein sequence: CATSLDRERTQYF.